The clone carrying this TCR beta chain has a handful of counts. This sample includes further DNA sequences coding for the same CDR3. This specimen belongs to a study of blood T cell repertoires in COVID-19. Study-level information: The United States, Italy and Spain supplied acute and convalescent COVID-19 samples. From T cells, B-cell-depleted T cells, or PBMCs came the material, which was cDNA or gDNA.

Authors' analysis steps: It was from reference gene primer amplification that nucleated cell counts were estimated. Generated by immunoSEQ multiplex PCR, the TCRdb table keeps only in-frame clones and is missing some. V, J and clone size are those of that table, while D and trimming were read from the DNA. The sample records 250,000 or so clones, more than 70% being singletons. The V gene lost 0 bases and the J gene lost 0 bases, with 8 bases spanning the gap. Germline loops: CDR1 SGHRS, CDR2 YFSETQ. This CDR3 is 15 amino acids long. This receptor was taken from a woman in her forties who had recovered from COVID-19. Sequencing was performed on peripheral blood. The chain couples TRBV5-1 to TRBJ2-3; D is possibly TRBD1 (5 bases). The CDR3, as DNA: TGCGCCAGCAGCTTGGGGGCAGGGAGCACAGATACGCAGTATTTT. As protein: CASSLGAGSTDTQYF.